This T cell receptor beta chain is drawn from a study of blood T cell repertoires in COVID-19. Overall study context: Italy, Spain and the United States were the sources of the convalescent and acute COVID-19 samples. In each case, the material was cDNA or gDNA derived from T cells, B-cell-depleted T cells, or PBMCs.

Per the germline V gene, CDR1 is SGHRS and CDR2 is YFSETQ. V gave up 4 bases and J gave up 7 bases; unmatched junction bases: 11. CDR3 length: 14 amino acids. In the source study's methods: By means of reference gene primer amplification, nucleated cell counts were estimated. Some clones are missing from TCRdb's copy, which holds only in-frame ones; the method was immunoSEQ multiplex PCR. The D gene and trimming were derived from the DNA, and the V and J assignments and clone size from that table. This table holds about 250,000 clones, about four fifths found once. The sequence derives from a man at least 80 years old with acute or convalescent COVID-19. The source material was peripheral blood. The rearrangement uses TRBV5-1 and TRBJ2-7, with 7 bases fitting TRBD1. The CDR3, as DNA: TGCGCCAGCAGCAAAGGGACAGAGGCTAGGGAGCAGTACTTC. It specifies CASSKGTEAREQYF.